The 11 T cell receptor beta chains in this list originate from one sample, sequenced in a study of T cell responses to AZD1222 COVID-19 vaccine. Using immunoSEQ multiplex PCR, the repertoire was profiled, and TCRdb retains in-frame clones only, with some absent. The sample carries about 48,000 clones, about 89% recorded once. Specimen: peripheral blood, collected 28 days after the second AZD1222 dose. These receptors originate from an adult who received the AZD1222 COVID-19 vaccine.

This chain connects TRBV4-1 to TRBJ1-6; 7 nucleotides match TRBD1. V dropped 1 base and J dropped 7; count of bases not matched to a gene: 7. The germline gives CDR1 MGHRA, CDR2 YSYEKL. This CDR3 contains 16 residues. CDR3: CASSQVGQGGNSPLHF. The CDR3 coding sequence is TGCGCCAGCAGCCAAGTGGGGCAGGGGGGCAATTCACCCCTCCACTTT.

The J gene is TRBJ1-1, the V gene TRBV10-1; 7 nucleotides agree with TRBD1. V lost 4 bases to trimming and J lost 1 base; unmatched junction nucleotides: 6. From germline, CDR1 is WNHNN and CDR2 SYGVQD (reference sequence). The CDR3 loop spans 15 amino acids. In DNA form, the CDR3 reads TGCGCCAGCAGTGCTCGACAGGGCCGGAACACTGAAGCTTTCTTT. Encoded protein: CASSARQGRNTEAFF.

V and J are TRBV6-1 and TRBJ1-6; D might be TRBD1 (6 bases). The CDR3 sequence is 16 residues long. Germline CDR1 reads MNHNS; CDR2 reads SASEGT. Trimming removed 6 bases at V and 7 bases at J, with 19 bases between. The CDR3, as DNA: TGTGCCAGCAGGGAATCCGGGGGCTTTGGGAATTCACCCCTCCACTTT. Residues: CASRESGGFGNSPLHF.

The gene calls are TRBV24-1 and TRBJ2-1; weak D call: TRBD1 (6 bases). Trimming removed 4 bases at V and 4 bases at J, with 7 bases between. Germline loops: CDR1 KGHDR, CDR2 SFDVKD. This CDR3 is built from 13 residues. CDR3 sequence reads: CATSEDSYNEQFF. DNA of the CDR3: TGTGCCACCAGTGAGGACAGTTACAATGAGCAGTTCTTC.

The V gene is TRBV18, the J gene TRBJ2-7, with TRBD2 identical over 14 bases. The CDR3 runs 14 residues. Germline V gene data show CDR1 as KGHSH and CDR2 as LQKENI. With 6 bases clipped from V and 6 bases from J, the junction kept 4 bases outside the gene matches. The CDR3 loop is CASSGTSGSREQYF. The CDR3 nucleotides are TGTGCCAGCTCTGGGACTAGCGGGAGCCGCGAGCAGTACTTC.

The chain carries TRBV19 and TRBJ2-1, with D possibly being TRBD1 or TRBD2 (6 bases each). Germline lookup yields CDR1 LNHDA and CDR2 SQIVND (reference sequence). The CDR3 has 13 amino acids. V was shortened by 5 bases and J by 9 bases, with 14 bases between the two germline ends. The CDR3 coding sequence is TGTGCCAGTAGTTGGACAGCGGGCGGTGAGCAGTTCTTC. It yields the protein CASSWTAGGEQFF. Supplemented by reference TRBV19 and TRBJ2-1, the full variable domain reads DGGITQSPKYLFRKEGQNVTLSCEQNLNHDAMYWYRQDPGQGLRLIYYSQIVNDFQKGDIAEGYSVSREKKESFPLTVTSAQKNPTAFYLCASSWTAGGEQFFGPGTRLTVL.

The rearrangement joins TRBV6-9 to TRBJ1-5; D remains ambiguous. CDR1 MNHGY and CDR2 SVAAGI come from the germline V gene. This CDR3 contains 12 residues. Trimming left V 5 bases short and J 5 bases short, with 7 bases between. CDR3 DNA sequence: TGTGCCAGCAGTGGAGGCGATCAGCCCCAGCATTTT. As protein: CASSGGDQPQHF.

This chain uses TRBV18 with TRBJ1-1; D possibly corresponds to TRBD1 (5 bases). This CDR3 is 15 amino acids long. Per germline, CDR1 KGHSH and CDR2 LQKENI. V was pared by 2 bases and J by 1 base, with 11 bases between. CDR3 DNA: TGTGCCAGCTCACCAACGCAAGACAGGAACACTGAAGCTTTCTTT. Its protein product is CASSPTQDRNTEAFF.

This clone came up a few times. V usage is TRBV3-1 (or the pseudogene TRBV3-2) and J usage is TRBJ1-2, with D possibly being TRBD1 (6 bases). The CDR3 covers 14 residues. V dropped 4 bases and J dropped 8 bases, with 17 bases sitting between them. Germline V gives CDR1 LGHDT, CDR2 YNNKEL (reference sequence). In DNA, the CDR3 is TGTGCCAGCAGCCTATACACAGGGATGGGCGGCTACACCTTC. Encoded protein: CASSLYTGMGGYTF.

V and J are TRBV10-3 and TRBJ2-3; no reliable D call. V shed 6 bases and J shed 2 bases, with 15 bases lying between them. Germline lookup yields CDR1 ENHRY and CDR2 SYGVKD. The length of the CDR3 is 15 residues. CDR3 nucleotides: TGTGCCATCAGAGCTTCTATGGGTCACACAGATACGCAGTATTTT. The encoded protein is CAIRASMGHTDTQYF.

This chain uses TRBV19 with TRBJ2-1; TRBD2 matches 10 bases. The CDR3 consists of 18 residues. Per germline, CDR1 LNHDA and CDR2 SQIVND (reference sequence). The J segment lost 6 bases and the V segment lost 3 bases, leaving 14 bases of the junction unmatched. CDR3 DNA sequence: TGTGCCAGTAGTATCTTGAGGGGTGCAAGCGGGGGGGCCAATGAGCAGTTCTTC. Its translation: CASSILRGASGGANEQFF.